Below, one T cell receptor beta chain is given with its context. The antigen is unknown. This sample stems from a study of vaccination effects on CD4 cells after COVID-19. General study findings and limits: In the study, convalescent patients were few, and early post-infection timepoints were absent.

Viral peptide pools were used in the ViraFEST assay to expand antigen-specific CD4+ T cells, and sequencing came afterward. Culture proceeded for 10 days, and CD4+ T cells were then isolated. Neither prior SARS-CoV-2 infection nor positive nucleocapsid antibodies were present in the vaccine recipients. After fewer than 2.5 million PBMC were placed in each well, they were cultured with approximately 9.1 IU/ml IL-2 and approximately 9.7 ug/ml peptides. Germline CDR1 MNHEY, CDR2 SMNVEV (reference sequence). The CDR3 runs to 15 residues. Trimming removed 6 bases at V and 1 base at J, with 12 bases between. Sequenced by immunoSEQ multiplex PCR; TCRdb stores in-frame clones only, minus some. The sample shows about 52,000 clones, approximately 75% of them seen only once.

The chain uses TRBV27 and TRBJ2-2; the D call may be TRBD1 or TRBD2 (5 bases each). The source is a human donor who received a COVID-19 vaccine. The starting material was CD4+ T cells from PBMCs cultured with HCoV-OC43 spike peptides, obtained before COVID-19 vaccination. As for subset: HCoV-OC43 spike overlapping peptide pool stimulation. CDR3 bases: TGTGCCAGCAGCCCCCGGGACGGGAACACCGGGGAGCTGTTTTTT. Protein sequence: CASSPRDGNTGELFF.